This T cell receptor beta chain comes out of a study of blood T cell repertoires in COVID-19. Across the whole study: Material from acute and convalescent COVID-19 was sourced from the United States, Italy and Spain.

This clone was recorded once. The CDR3 totals 15 residues. Per the germline V gene, CDR1 is MNHEY and CDR2 is SVGAGI. V was trimmed by 2 bases and J by 0 bases, leaving 8 bases between them. Authors' methods: Scientists estimated how many nucleated cells there were by amplifying reference gene primers. The table came from immunoSEQ multiplex PCR; TCRdb's copy has only in-frame clones and leaves some out. The V and J calls and the clone size are those of that table, but D and trimming were determined from the DNA. The table records about 140,000 clones, around 83% of them present only once. The J gene is TRBJ1-5, the V gene TRBV6-5; D gene ambiguous. The source of this sequence is a woman of 80 years or more with acute or convalescent COVID-19. The specimen sequenced was peripheral blood. The CDR3 DNA sequence: TGTGCCAGCAGTTACGGCGGTTATAGCAATCAGCCCCAGCATTTT. It specifies CASSYGGYSNQPQHF.